This TCR beta chain came from a study of cytomegalovirus exposure and HLA in healthy donors. In the case of this clone: Its target is unknown.

Overall study findings and caveats: One later analysis reportedly identified an Asian-associated ancestry cluster that showed fewer N-insertions than the approximately 670-donor mean.

Vbeta (60) and Jbeta (13) primers were used in the PCR. Data came from immunoSEQ multiplex PCR; TCRdb stores just in-frame clones and leaves some out. The table has 100,000 to 150,000 clones, around 80% seen once. What was sequenced was PBMCs. The TCR comes from a man aged 30 to 45 in good health and CMV-seronegative.

The CDR3 DNA is TGTGCCAGCTCACCCGCAGGGGCGTTAGATACGCAGTATTTT. Translation: CASSPAGALDTQYF. This chain uses TRBV18 with TRBJ2-3; possibly TRBD1 for D (6 bases). The CDR3 is made up of 14 amino acids. Germline V CDR1 and CDR2: KGHSH, LQKENI. Trimming left V 3 bases short and J 5 bases short, with 12 bases between.